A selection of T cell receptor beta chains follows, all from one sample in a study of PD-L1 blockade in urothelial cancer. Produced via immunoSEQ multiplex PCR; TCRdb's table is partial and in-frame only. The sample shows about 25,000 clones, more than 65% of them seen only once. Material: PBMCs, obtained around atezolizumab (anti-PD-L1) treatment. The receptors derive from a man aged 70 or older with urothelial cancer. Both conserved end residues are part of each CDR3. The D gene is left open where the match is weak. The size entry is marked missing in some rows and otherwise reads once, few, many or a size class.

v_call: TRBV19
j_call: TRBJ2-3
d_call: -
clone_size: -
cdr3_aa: CASCSGRSSADTQYF
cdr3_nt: TGTGCCAGTTGTTCCGGGAGAAGCAGTGCAGATACGCAGTATTTT

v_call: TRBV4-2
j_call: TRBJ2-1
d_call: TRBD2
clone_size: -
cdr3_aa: CASSQVVREGPDEQFF
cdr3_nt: TGTGCCAGCAGCCAAGTGGTGCGGGAGGGCCCGGATGAGCAGTTCTTC

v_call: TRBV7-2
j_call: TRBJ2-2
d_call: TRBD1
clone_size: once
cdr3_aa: CASSSDRGHAGELFF
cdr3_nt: TGTGCCAGCAGCTCAGACAGGGGTCATGCCGGGGAGCTGTTTTTT

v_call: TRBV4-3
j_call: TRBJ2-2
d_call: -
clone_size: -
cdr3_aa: CASSAGSTNTGELFF
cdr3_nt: TGCGCCAGCAGCGCAGGCTCCACGAACACCGGGGAGCTGTTTTTT

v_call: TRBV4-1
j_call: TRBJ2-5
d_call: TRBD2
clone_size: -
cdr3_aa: CASSQGGLAETQYF
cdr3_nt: TGCGCCAGCAGCCAAGGGGGACTAGCAGAGACCCAGTACTTC

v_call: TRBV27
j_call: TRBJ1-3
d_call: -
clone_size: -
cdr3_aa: CASSFTGQGNTIYF
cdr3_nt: TGTGCCAGCAGTTTTACAGGTCAAGGAAACACCATATATTTT

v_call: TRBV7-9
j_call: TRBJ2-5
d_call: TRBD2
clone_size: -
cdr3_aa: CASSFVGGRETQYF
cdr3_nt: TGTGCCAGCAGCTTTGTCGGGGGGAGAGAGACCCAGTACTTC

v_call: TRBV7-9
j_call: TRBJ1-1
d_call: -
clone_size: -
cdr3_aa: CASSLVFTEAFF
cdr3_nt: TGTGCCAGCAGCCTCGTATTCACTGAAGCTTTCTTT

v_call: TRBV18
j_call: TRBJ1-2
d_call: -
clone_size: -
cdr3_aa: CASSPGTTTNYGYTF
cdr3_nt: TGTGCCAGCTCACCAGGGACTACCACCAACTATGGCTACACCTTC

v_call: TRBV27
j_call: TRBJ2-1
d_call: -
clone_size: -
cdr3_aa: CASSFQGHNEQFF
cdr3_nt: TGTGCCAGCAGTTTTCAGGGGCACAATGAGCAGTTCTTC

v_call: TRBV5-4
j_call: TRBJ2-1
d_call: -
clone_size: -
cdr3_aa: CASSRHRRHSYNEQFF
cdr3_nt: TGTGCCAGCAGCAGACACCGGAGGCACTCCTACAATGAGCAGTTCTTC

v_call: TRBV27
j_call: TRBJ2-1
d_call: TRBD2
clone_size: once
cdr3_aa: CASSPRLALYNEQFF
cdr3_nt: TGTGCCAGCAGTCCCAGACTAGCCCTTTACAATGAGCAGTTCTTC

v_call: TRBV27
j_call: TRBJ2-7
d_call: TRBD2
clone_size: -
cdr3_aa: CASQSEREPREQYF
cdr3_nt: TGTGCCAGCCAATCCGAGCGGGAGCCACGGGAGCAGTACTTC

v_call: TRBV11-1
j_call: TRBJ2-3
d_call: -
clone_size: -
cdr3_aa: CASSFRGFGDTQYF
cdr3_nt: TGTGCCAGCAGCTTTAGGGGGTTTGGAGATACGCAGTATTTT

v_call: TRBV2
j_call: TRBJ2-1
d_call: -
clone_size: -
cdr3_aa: CASSGVADNEQFF
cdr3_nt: TGTGCCAGCAGTGGTGTAGCGGACAATGAGCAGTTCTTC

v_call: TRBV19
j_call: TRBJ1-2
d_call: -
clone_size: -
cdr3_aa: CASSNRDTNYGYTF
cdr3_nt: TGTGCCAGTAGTAACCGGGACACCAACTATGGCTACACCTTC

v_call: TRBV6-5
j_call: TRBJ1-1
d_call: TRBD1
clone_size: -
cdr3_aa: CASSKGQGVGTEAFF
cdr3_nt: TGTGCCAGCAGTAAGGGACAGGGAGTGGGTACTGAAGCTTTCTTT

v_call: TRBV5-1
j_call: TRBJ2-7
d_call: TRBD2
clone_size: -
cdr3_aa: CASGRTSGSSYEQYF
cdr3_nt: TGCGCCAGCGGAAGGACTAGCGGGAGTTCCTACGAGCAGTACTTC

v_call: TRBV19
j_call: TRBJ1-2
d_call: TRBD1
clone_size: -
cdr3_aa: CASRQRGQGYYGYTF
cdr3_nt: TGTGCCAGTAGACAGAGGGGACAGGGGTACTATGGCTACACCTTC

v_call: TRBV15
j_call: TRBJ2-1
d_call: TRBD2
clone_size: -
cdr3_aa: CATSSPGRETEDEQFF
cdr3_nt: TGTGCCACCAGCTCCCCTGGGCGGGAGACGGAGGATGAGCAGTTCTTC

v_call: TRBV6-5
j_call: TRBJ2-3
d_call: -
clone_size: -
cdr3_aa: CATQWRGTDTQYF
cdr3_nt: TGTGCCACCCAGTGGCGAGGGACAGATACGCAGTATTTT

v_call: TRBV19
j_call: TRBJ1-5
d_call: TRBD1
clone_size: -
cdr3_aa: CASNDRVNQPQHF
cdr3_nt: TGTGCCAGTAACGACAGGGTCAATCAGCCCCAGCATTTT

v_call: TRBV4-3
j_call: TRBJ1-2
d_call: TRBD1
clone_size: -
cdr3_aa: CASSQSPGQGYGYTF
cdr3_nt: TGCGCCAGCAGCCAATCTCCGGGACAGGGTTATGGCTACACCTTC

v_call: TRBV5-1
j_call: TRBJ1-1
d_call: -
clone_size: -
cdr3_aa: CASKRGARMNTEAFF
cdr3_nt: TGCGCCAGCAAACGTGGGGCTCGCATGAACACTGAAGCTTTCTTT

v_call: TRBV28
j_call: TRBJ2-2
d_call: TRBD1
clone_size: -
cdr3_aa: CASRPGQGNTGELFF
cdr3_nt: TGTGCCAGCAGACCGGGACAGGGGAACACCGGGGAGCTGTTTTTT

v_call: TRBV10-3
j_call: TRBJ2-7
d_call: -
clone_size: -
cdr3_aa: CAISGAKARGYEQYF
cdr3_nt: TGTGCCATCAGTGGGGCCAAGGCCAGGGGATACGAGCAGTACTTC

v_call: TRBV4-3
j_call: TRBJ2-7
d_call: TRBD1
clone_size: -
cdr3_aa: CASSPTGTGPNEQYF
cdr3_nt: TGCGCCAGCAGCCCAACCGGGACAGGTCCCAACGAGCAGTACTTC

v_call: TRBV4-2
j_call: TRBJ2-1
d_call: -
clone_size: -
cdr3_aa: CASSQEALYNEQFF
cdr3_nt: TGTGCCAGCAGCCAAGAGGCCCTTTACAATGAGCAGTTCTTC

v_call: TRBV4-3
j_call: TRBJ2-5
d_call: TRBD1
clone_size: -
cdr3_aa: CASSQTFRGLEETQYF
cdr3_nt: TGCGCCAGCAGCCAAACTTTTAGGGGGCTAGAGGAGACCCAGTACTTC

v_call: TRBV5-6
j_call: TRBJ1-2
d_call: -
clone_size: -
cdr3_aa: CASSLGPLGYTF
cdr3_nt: TGTGCCAGCAGCTTGGGTCCCCTTGGCTACACCTTC

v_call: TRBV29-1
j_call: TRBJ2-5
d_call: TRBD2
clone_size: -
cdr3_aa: CSVDGRQRGTQYF
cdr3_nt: TGCAGCGTTGATGGTCGGCAGCGGGGGACCCAGTACTTC

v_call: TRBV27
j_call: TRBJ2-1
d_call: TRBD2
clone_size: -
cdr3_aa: CASSWGGNEQFF
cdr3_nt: TGTGCCAGCAGTTGGGGGGGGAATGAGCAGTTCTTC

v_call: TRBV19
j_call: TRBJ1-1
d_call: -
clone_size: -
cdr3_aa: CASSIPAIPGTEAFF
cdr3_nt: TGTGCCAGTAGTATCCCAGCCATTCCGGGGACTGAAGCTTTCTTT

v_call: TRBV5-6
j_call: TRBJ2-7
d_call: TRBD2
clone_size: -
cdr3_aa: CASSLGGLAGTYEQYF
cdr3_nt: TGTGCCAGCAGCTTGGGCGGACTAGCGGGAACCTACGAGCAGTACTTC

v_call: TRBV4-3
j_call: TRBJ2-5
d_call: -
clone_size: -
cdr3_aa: CASSQERSVRHQETQYF
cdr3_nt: TGCGCCAGCAGCCAAGAAAGAAGCGTACGACACCAAGAGACCCAGTACTTC

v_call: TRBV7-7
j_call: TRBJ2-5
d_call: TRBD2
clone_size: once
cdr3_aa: CASSPYGAGALQETQYF
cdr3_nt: TGTGCTAGCAGCCCCTACGGAGCGGGAGCGCTCCAAGAGACCCAGTACTTC

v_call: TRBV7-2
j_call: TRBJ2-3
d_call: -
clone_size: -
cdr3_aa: CASSSWTTVITDTQYF
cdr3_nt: TGTGCCAGCAGCTCTTGGACTACGGTAATCACAGATACGCAGTATTTT

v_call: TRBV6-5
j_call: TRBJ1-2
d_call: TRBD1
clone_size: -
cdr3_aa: CASKPAQGNFYGYTF
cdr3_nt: TGTGCCAGCAAGCCGGCACAGGGGAATTTTTATGGCTACACCTTC

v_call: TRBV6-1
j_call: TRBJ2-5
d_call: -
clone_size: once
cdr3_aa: CASRRQETQYF
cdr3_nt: TGTGCCAGCAGGCGACAGGAGACCCAGTACTTC

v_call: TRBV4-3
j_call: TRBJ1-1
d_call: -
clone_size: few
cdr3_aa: CASSQDRGLEAFF
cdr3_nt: TGCGCCAGCAGCCAAGATCGAGGTCTTGAAGCTTTCTTT

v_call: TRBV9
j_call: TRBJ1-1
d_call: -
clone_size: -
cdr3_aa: CASSVAQNTEAFF
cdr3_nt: TGTGCCAGCAGCGTAGCACAGAACACTGAAGCTTTCTTT

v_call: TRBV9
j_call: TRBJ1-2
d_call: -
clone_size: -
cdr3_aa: CASSATDSAYYGYTF
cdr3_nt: TGTGCCAGCAGCGCAACTGACAGCGCTTACTATGGCTACACCTTC

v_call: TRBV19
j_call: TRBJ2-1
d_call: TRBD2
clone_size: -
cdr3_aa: CASRFAGVYRSEQFF
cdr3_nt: TGTGCCAGTAGGTTCGCGGGAGTGTATCGCAGTGAGCAGTTCTTC

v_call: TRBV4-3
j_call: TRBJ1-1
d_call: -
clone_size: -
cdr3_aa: CASSQGVDRTVPQAFF
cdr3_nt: TGCGCCAGCAGCCAAGGAGTGGATCGGACAGTCCCCCAAGCTTTCTTT

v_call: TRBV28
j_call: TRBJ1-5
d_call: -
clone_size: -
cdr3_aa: CATQTYSFYSNQPQHF
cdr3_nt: TGTGCCACACAAACTTACAGTTTCTATAGCAATCAGCCCCAGCATTTT

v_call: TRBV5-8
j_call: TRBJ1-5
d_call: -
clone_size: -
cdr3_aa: CASTRGGPFSGQPQHF
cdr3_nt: TGTGCCAGCACCCGCGGGGGGCCCTTTAGCGGTCAGCCCCAGCATTTT

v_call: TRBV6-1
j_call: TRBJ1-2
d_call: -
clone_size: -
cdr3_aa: CASSEQRYGYTF
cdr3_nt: TGTGCCAGCAGTGAACAGAGGTATGGCTACACCTTC

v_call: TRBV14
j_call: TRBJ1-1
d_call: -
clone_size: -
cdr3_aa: CASSLTNSGARTEAFF
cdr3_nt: TGTGCCAGCAGCCTAACCAATTCAGGGGCGCGGACTGAAGCTTTCTTT

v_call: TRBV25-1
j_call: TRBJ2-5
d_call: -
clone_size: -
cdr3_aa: CASSYPLSETQYF
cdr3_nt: TGTGCCAGCAGTTACCCTCTATCGGAGACCCAGTACTTC

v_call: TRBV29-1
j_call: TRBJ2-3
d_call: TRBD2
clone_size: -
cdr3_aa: CSAKWAGGTDTQYF
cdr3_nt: TGCAGCGCAAAATGGGCGGGAGGCACAGATACGCAGTATTTT

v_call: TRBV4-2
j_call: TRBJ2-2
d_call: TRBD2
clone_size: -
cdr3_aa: CASSQDPLAGGQAGELFF
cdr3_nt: TGTGCCAGCAGCCAAGACCCACTAGCGGGAGGGCAGGCCGGGGAGCTGTTTTTT